This is a list of T cell receptor beta chains from one sample in a study of blood T cell repertoires in COVID-19. Assay: immunoSEQ multiplex PCR; the TCRdb copy retains only in-frame clones and omits some. Here the sample spans some 250,000 clones, less than 90% being singletons. Input material: peripheral blood. Every receptor here comes from a man aged 55 to 70 with acute or convalescent COVID-19. CDR3s include the opening cysteine and the closing phenylalanine or tryptophan. A D gene is named only where the DNA matches it firmly. Expanded clones get a size class; other rows say once, few or many, or leave the size out.

v_gene: TRBV9; abundance: NA; d_gene: NA; j_gene: TRBJ2-1; CDR3aa: CASSGGSSYNEQFF; CDR3nt: TGTGCCAGCAGCGGTGGGAGCTCCTACAATGAGCAGTTCTTC
v_gene: TRBV11-1; abundance: NA; d_gene: NA; j_gene: TRBJ1-1; CDR3aa: CASSLGRDTEAFF; CDR3nt: TGTGCCAGCAGCTTAGGACGGGACACTGAAGCTTTCTTT
v_gene: TRBV14; abundance: few; d_gene: NA; j_gene: TRBJ1-3; CDR3aa: CASSPPRQGNTIYF; CDR3nt: TGTGCCAGCAGCCCTCCACGCCAGGGAAACACCATATATTTT
v_gene: TRBV28; abundance: few; d_gene: TRBD1; j_gene: TRBJ2-7; CDR3aa: CASSFSGPTPGQGLYEQYF; CDR3nt: TGTGCCAGCAGTTTCTCCGGACCGACGCCGGGACAGGGTCTCTACGAGCAGTACTTC
v_gene: TRBV4-2; abundance: NA; d_gene: TRBD1; j_gene: TRBJ2-1; CDR3aa: CASSLTGQGANEQFF; CDR3nt: TGTGCCAGCAGCCTGACGGGACAGGGTGCAAATGAGCAGTTCTTC
v_gene: TRBV28; abundance: NA; d_gene: NA; j_gene: TRBJ1-1; CDR3aa: CASSLGQTAGAFF; CDR3nt: TGTGCCAGCAGTTTAGGGCAGACCGCTGGGGCTTTCTTT
v_gene: TRBV6-5; abundance: few; d_gene: NA; j_gene: TRBJ1-1; CDR3aa: CASRRDGGVSEAFF; CDR3nt: TGTGCCAGCAGGCGGGACGGAGGGGTGTCTGAAGCTTTCTTT
v_gene: TRBV7-8; abundance: few; d_gene: NA; j_gene: TRBJ1-1; CDR3aa: CASSLTVNTEAFF; CDR3nt: TGTGCCAGCAGTTTGACAGTGAACACTGAAGCTTTCTTT
v_gene: TRBV7-9; abundance: few; d_gene: NA; j_gene: TRBJ1-3; CDR3aa: CASSAPGSSGNTIYF; CDR3nt: TGTGCCAGCAGCGCCCCCGGGAGCTCTGGAAACACCATATATTTT
v_gene: TRBV28; abundance: NA; d_gene: TRBD1; j_gene: TRBJ2-7; CDR3aa: CASSFGTGGVEQYF; CDR3nt: TGTGCCAGCAGTTTTGGGACAGGGGGCGTCGAGCAGTACTTC
v_gene: TRBV13; abundance: NA; d_gene: TRBD2; j_gene: TRBJ2-3; CDR3aa: CASSLTSGASTDTQYF; CDR3nt: TGTGCCAGCAGCTTGACTAGCGGGGCGAGCACAGATACGCAGTATTTT
v_gene: TRBV10-3; abundance: NA; d_gene: TRBD2; j_gene: TRBJ2-7; CDR3aa: CAIRGGSYEQYF; CDR3nt: TGTGCCATCAGGGGCGGGAGCTACGAGCAGTACTTC
v_gene: TRBV5-1; abundance: many; d_gene: NA; j_gene: TRBJ2-1; CDR3aa: CASSPMTSSNEQFF; CDR3nt: TGCGCCAGCAGCCCTATGACTAGTAGCAATGAGCAGTTCTTC
v_gene: TRBV10-2; abundance: NA; d_gene: TRBD1; j_gene: TRBJ2-3; CDR3aa: CASTTVRGIDTQYF; CDR3nt: TGCGCCAGCACAACGGTCAGGGGGATTGATACGCAGTATTTT
v_gene: TRBV28; abundance: NA; d_gene: TRBD1; j_gene: TRBJ1-2; CDR3aa: CASSSGTGRYSYGYTF; CDR3nt: TGTGCCAGCAGTTCGGGGACAGGGAGGTATAGCTATGGCTACACCTTC
v_gene: TRBV9; abundance: NA; d_gene: TRBD2; j_gene: TRBJ2-5; CDR3aa: CASSAGTSGNVGQETQYF; CDR3nt: TGTGCCAGCAGCGCCGGGACTAGCGGGAATGTGGGCCAAGAGACCCAGTACTTC
v_gene: TRBV10-3; abundance: NA; d_gene: NA; j_gene: TRBJ2-7; CDR3aa: CAISAGGGTDYEQYF; CDR3nt: TGTGCCATCAGTGCGGGCGGGGGCACGGACTACGAGCAGTACTTC
v_gene: TRBV7-9; abundance: NA; d_gene: NA; j_gene: TRBJ2-1; CDR3aa: CASSSYSGGSYNEQFF; CDR3nt: TGTGCCAGCAGCTCATATAGCGGAGGGTCCTACAATGAGCAGTTCTTC
v_gene: TRBV28; abundance: NA; d_gene: NA; j_gene: TRBJ2-5; CDR3aa: CASSSPSGTTYQETQYF; CDR3nt: TGTGCCAGCAGTAGTCCGTCCGGGACAACTTACCAAGAGACCCAGTACTTC
v_gene: TRBV29-1; abundance: NA; d_gene: TRBD1; j_gene: TRBJ2-3; CDR3aa: CSVEWGDRGTDTQYF; CDR3nt: TGCAGCGTTGAGTGGGGGGACAGGGGAACAGATACGCAGTATTTT
v_gene: TRBV7-8; abundance: NA; d_gene: NA; j_gene: TRBJ2-7; CDR3aa: CASSRPRERYEQYF; CDR3nt: TGTGCCAGCAGCCGTCCTCGCGAGAGGTACGAGCAGTACTTC
v_gene: TRBV2; abundance: few; d_gene: TRBD1; j_gene: TRBJ1-2; CDR3aa: CASSERQGASYGYTF; CDR3nt: TGTGCCAGCAGTGAAAGACAGGGGGCTTCCTATGGCTACACCTTC
v_gene: TRBV7-6; abundance: NA; d_gene: TRBD1; j_gene: TRBJ2-1; CDR3aa: CASSLGQGQNEQFF; CDR3nt: TGTGCCAGCAGCTTGGGACAGGGTCAAAATGAGCAGTTCTTC
v_gene: TRBV4-1; abundance: NA; d_gene: TRBD2; j_gene: TRBJ2-7; CDR3aa: CASSQVRLAGRSYEQYF; CDR3nt: TGCGCCAGCAGCCAAGTCCGACTAGCGGGACGTTCCTACGAGCAGTACTTC
v_gene: TRBV3-1/TRBV3-2; abundance: NA; d_gene: NA; j_gene: TRBJ2-2; CDR3aa: CASSQQVIAGELFF; CDR3nt: TGTGCCAGCAGCCAACAGGTGATTGCCGGGGAGCTGTTTTTT
v_gene: TRBV5-4; abundance: NA; d_gene: TRBD1; j_gene: TRBJ1-2; CDR3aa: CASSLAVGGFYGYTF; CDR3nt: TGTGCCAGCAGCTTAGCGGTAGGGGGCTTCTATGGCTACACCTTC
v_gene: TRBV4-3; abundance: once; d_gene: NA; j_gene: TRBJ1-1; CDR3aa: CASSPGRGGSSEAFF; CDR3nt: TGCGCCAGCAGCCCTGGGAGGGGAGGGTCGTCTGAAGCTTTCTTT
v_gene: TRBV27; abundance: NA; d_gene: TRBD1; j_gene: TRBJ1-2; CDR3aa: CASSRLGTDYGYTF; CDR3nt: TGTGCCAGCAGTCGCCTCGGGACAGACTATGGCTACACCTTC
v_gene: TRBV20-1; abundance: NA; d_gene: NA; j_gene: TRBJ1-1; CDR3aa: CSASPRDNPSVNTEAFF; CDR3nt: TGCAGTGCTAGTCCCCGGGACAATCCCTCAGTGAACACTGAAGCTTTCTTT
v_gene: TRBV18; abundance: NA; d_gene: TRBD1; j_gene: TRBJ1-1; CDR3aa: CASSPRTGAGNTEAFF; CDR3nt: TGTGCCAGCTCACCACGGACAGGGGCCGGGAACACTGAAGCTTTCTTT
v_gene: TRBV6-5; abundance: NA; d_gene: NA; j_gene: TRBJ2-7; CDR3aa: CASSYSGGSRSYEQYF; CDR3nt: TGTGCCAGCAGTTACTCAGGCGGGTCGCGCTCCTACGAGCAGTACTTC
v_gene: TRBV7-9; abundance: NA; d_gene: TRBD1; j_gene: TRBJ2-3; CDR3aa: CASSVPERGRTDTQYF; CDR3nt: TGTGCCAGCAGCGTCCCCGAAAGGGGGCGGACAGATACGCAGTATTTT
v_gene: TRBV2; abundance: NA; d_gene: TRBD1; j_gene: TRBJ1-4; CDR3aa: CASSESGQGNEKLFF; CDR3nt: TGTGCCAGCAGTGAATCGGGACAGGGTAATGAAAAACTGTTTTTT
v_gene: TRBV5-8; abundance: NA; d_gene: NA; j_gene: TRBJ1-5; CDR3aa: CASSLLYGGRTQPQHF; CDR3nt: TGTGCCAGCAGCTTATTGTACGGGGGGCGCACTCAGCCCCAGCATTTT
v_gene: TRBV28; abundance: NA; d_gene: TRBD1; j_gene: TRBJ1-5; CDR3aa: CASSLDRERNQPQHF; CDR3nt: TGTGCCAGCAGTTTAGACAGGGAGCGAAATCAGCCCCAGCATTTT
v_gene: TRBV11-2; abundance: NA; d_gene: NA; j_gene: TRBJ2-6; CDR3aa: CASSLVPGRVAGANVLTF; CDR3nt: TGTGCCAGCAGCTTAGTTCCCGGCAGGGTGGCTGGGGCCAACGTCCTGACTTTC
v_gene: TRBV27; abundance: NA; d_gene: TRBD2; j_gene: TRBJ2-1; CDR3aa: CASSSGLAGVINEQFF; CDR3nt: TGTGCCAGCAGTTCCGGACTAGCGGGAGTTATAAATGAGCAGTTCTTC
v_gene: TRBV11-2; abundance: NA; d_gene: TRBD2; j_gene: TRBJ2-3; CDR3aa: CASSLGPGLAGGSDTQYF; CDR3nt: TGTGCCAGCAGCTTAGGGCCAGGACTAGCGGGGGGGTCAGATACGCAGTATTTT
v_gene: TRBV30; abundance: NA; d_gene: TRBD2; j_gene: TRBJ2-4; CDR3aa: CAWSTSGNIQYF; CDR3nt: TGTGCCTGGAGTACTAGCGGAAACATTCAGTACTTC
v_gene: TRBV12-2; abundance: NA; d_gene: NA; j_gene: TRBJ2-7; CDR3aa: CASRLAGTSASYEQYF; CDR3nt: TGTGCAAGTCGCTTGGCCGGGACTAGCGCCTCCTACGAGCAGTACTTC
v_gene: TRBV6-2/TRBV6-3; abundance: NA; d_gene: TRBD2; j_gene: TRBJ2-6; CDR3aa: CASSYPPQRELMANVLTF; CDR3nt: TGTGCCAGCAGTTACCCCCCCCAGCGGGAGTTAATGGCCAACGTCCTGACTTTC
v_gene: TRBV10-2; abundance: once; d_gene: TRBD1; j_gene: TRBJ2-5; CDR3aa: CASRRTGGEETQYF; CDR3nt: TGCGCCAGCAGAAGGACAGGGGGAGAAGAGACCCAGTACTTC
v_gene: TRBV19; abundance: NA; d_gene: NA; j_gene: TRBJ1-3; CDR3aa: CASMAHLGNTIYF; CDR3nt: TGTGCCAGTATGGCACACCTGGGAAACACCATATATTTT
v_gene: TRBV5-1; abundance: few; d_gene: NA; j_gene: TRBJ2-1; CDR3aa: CASRPEGRNEQFF; CDR3nt: TGCGCCAGCAGGCCGGAGGGCCGTAATGAGCAGTTCTTC
v_gene: TRBV15; abundance: NA; d_gene: TRBD2; j_gene: TRBJ2-1; CDR3aa: CATGNSGRGSYNEQFF; CDR3nt: TGTGCCACCGGCAATAGCGGGAGAGGCTCCTACAATGAGCAGTTCTTC
v_gene: TRBV6-5; abundance: NA; d_gene: NA; j_gene: TRBJ1-1; CDR3aa: CASSYSPGKNTEAFF; CDR3nt: TGTGCCAGCAGTTACTCCCCAGGAAAGAACACTGAAGCTTTCTTT